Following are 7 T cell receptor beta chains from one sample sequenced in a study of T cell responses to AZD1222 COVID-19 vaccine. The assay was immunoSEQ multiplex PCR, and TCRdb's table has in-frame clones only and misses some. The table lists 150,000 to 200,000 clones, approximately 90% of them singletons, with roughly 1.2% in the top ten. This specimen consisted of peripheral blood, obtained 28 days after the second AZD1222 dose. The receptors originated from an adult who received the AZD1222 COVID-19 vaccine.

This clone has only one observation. CDR3 coding DNA: TGTGCCAGCAGCTCCGACCTAAGGAGCTCCTACGAGCAGTACTTC. Translation: CASSSDLRSSYEQYF. The rearrangement links TRBV7-9 to TRBJ2-7, with D hard to call. The CDR3 has 15 amino acids. Germline lookup yields CDR1 SEHNR and CDR2 FQNEAQ (reference sequence). Trimming removed 4 bases from V and 0 bases from J, with 13 bases in between. The variable domain in full, with the rest retrieved from reference TRBV7-9 and TRBJ2-7, is DTGVSQNPRHKITKRGQNVTFRCDPISEHNRLYWYRQTLGQGPEFLTYFQNEAQLEKSRLLSDRFSAERPKGSFSTLEIQRTEQGDSAMYLCASSSDLRSSYEQYFGPGTRLTVT.

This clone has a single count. CDR3 DNA sequence: TGCGCCAGCAGCTTGTTCCCCGGACAAAGTAATTCACCCCTCCACTTT. This translates into CASSLFPGQSNSPLHF. J is TRBJ1-6 and V is TRBV5-1; D is perhaps TRBD1 (5 bases). The CDR3 is made up of 16 amino acids. Trimming took 1 base from V and 6 from J, leaving 14 bases between them. Germline CDR1 SGHRS, CDR2 YFSETQ.

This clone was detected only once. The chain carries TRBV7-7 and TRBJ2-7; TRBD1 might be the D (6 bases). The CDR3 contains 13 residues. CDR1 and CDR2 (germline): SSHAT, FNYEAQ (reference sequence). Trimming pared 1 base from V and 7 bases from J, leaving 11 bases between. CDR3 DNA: TGTGCCAGCAGCTTAGACAGGGTCGGAGAGCAGTACTTC. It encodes CASSLDRVGEQYF.

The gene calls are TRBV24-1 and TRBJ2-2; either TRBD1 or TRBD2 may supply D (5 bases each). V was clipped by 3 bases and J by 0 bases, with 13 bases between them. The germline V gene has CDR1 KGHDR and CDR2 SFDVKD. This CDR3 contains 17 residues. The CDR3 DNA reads TGTGCCACCAGTGATAATAGCCGGGACCCGAACACCGGGGAGCTGTTTTTT. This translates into CATSDNSRDPNTGELFF.

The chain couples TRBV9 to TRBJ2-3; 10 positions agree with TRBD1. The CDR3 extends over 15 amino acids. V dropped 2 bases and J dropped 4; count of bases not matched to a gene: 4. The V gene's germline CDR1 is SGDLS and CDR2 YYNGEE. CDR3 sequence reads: CASSVRTGGSDTQYF. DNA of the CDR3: TGTGCCAGCAGCGTCAGGACAGGGGGATCAGATACGCAGTATTTT.

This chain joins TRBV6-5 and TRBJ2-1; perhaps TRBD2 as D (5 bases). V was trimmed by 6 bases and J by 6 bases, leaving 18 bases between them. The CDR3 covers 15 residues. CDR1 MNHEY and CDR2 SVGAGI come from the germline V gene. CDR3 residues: CASRLSSPTGNEQFF. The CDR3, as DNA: TGTGCCAGCAGGCTCTCTAGCCCCACGGGCAATGAGCAGTTCTTC.

The CDR3 nucleotides read TGTGCCAGCGCCTGGGGAACAGAGGGACTTTATGGCTACACCTTC. Encoded protein: CASAWGTEGLYGYTF. The genes are TRBV2 and TRBJ1-2; possible D gene TRBD1, 5 bases. CDR3 size: 15 residues. Germline CDR1 SNHLY, CDR2 FYNNEI. V was shortened by 8 bases and J by 5 bases, with 21 bases between the two germline ends.